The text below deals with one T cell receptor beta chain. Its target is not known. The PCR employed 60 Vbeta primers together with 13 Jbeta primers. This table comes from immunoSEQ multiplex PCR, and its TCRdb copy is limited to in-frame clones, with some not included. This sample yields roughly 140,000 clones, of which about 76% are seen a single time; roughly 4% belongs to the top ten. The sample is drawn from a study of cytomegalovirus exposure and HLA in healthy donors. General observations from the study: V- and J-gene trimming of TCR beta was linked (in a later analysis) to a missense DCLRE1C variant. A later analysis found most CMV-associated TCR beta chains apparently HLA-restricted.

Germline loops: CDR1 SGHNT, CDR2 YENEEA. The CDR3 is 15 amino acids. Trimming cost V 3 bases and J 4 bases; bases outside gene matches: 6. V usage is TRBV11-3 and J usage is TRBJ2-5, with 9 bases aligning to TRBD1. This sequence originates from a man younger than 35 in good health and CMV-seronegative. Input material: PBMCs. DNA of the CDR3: TGTGCCAGCAGCTTGGAAGGGACAGGGAGAGAGACCCAGTACTTC. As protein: CASSLEGTGRETQYF.